One sample yielded the 23 T cell receptor beta chains listed below, sequenced in a study of regulatory T cells in long-lasting Graves disease. Time point reported: persistent/refractory GD, antithyroid drugs over 5 years with positive TRAb. Making the TCR library involved RNA that had been extracted from PBMCs. Researchers made TCR beta libraries by using iRepertoire HTBI primers and running Arm-PCR on CDR3 regions. One entry per CDR3 protein, called by TCRdb with MiXCR from the multiplex PCR reads. The sample holds around 450,000 distinct CDR3 sequences, roughly 21% seen once. The sample in question was peripheral blood mononuclear cells (PBMCs), obtained when the disease was refractory, from a patient treated with antithyroid drugs. The receptor source for this set is a female donor with Graves disease.

This clonotype was observed many times. The chain has TRBV20-1 and TRBJ2-7; 8 nucleotides match TRBD2. CDR3 length: 17 residues. Trimming took 0 bases from V and 0 from J; bases not matched to a gene: 10. The germline V gene encodes CDR1 DFQATT and CDR2 SNEGSKA (reference sequence). The CDR3 coding sequence is TGCAGTGCTAGAGATCTAACCGGGAGGGTTAGCTCCTACGAGCAGTACTTC. This codes for CSARDLTGRVSSYEQYF.

This clonotype occurred a few times. The chain employs TRBV11-3 and TRBJ1-3, with D hard to call. Trimming removed 4 bases at V and 0 bases at J, with 13 bases between. There are 16 residues in the CDR3. Germline V gene data show CDR1 as SGHNT and CDR2 as YENEEA. CDR3 amino acids: CASSSVDWYSGNTIYF. The CDR3 coding sequence is TGTGCCAGCAGCTCCGTGGATTGGTACTCTGGAAACACCATATATTTT.

This clonotype was counted at least ten times. The V and J genes are TRBV6-1 and TRBJ1-3, with D unresolved. The germline CDR1 and CDR2 sequences are MNHNS and SASEGT. V lost 1 base, J lost 0 bases, and 7 bases lay in between. This CDR3 is built from 15 residues. CDR3 residues: CASSEGDISGNTIYF. DNA for the CDR3: TGTGCCAGCAGTGAAGGTGACATCTCTGGAAACACCATATATTTT.

V gene TRBV5-8 combines with J gene TRBJ2-5; the D is unclear. Germline V gene sequence: CDR1 SGHTS, CDR2 YDEGEE. V was trimmed by 0 bases and J by 4 bases, leaving 10 bases between them. This CDR3 contains 14 residues. CDR3 nucleotide sequence: TGTGCCAGCAGCTTGGACCAGGTTAGAGAGACCCAGTACTTC. Amino acid sequence: CASSLDQVRETQYF.

This clonotype was observed at least ten times. This chain connects TRBV28 to TRBJ2-7; D unclear. From germline, CDR1 is MDHEN and CDR2 SYDVKM. The CDR3 contains 13 residues. Trimming removed 5 bases from V and 2 bases from J, with 10 bases in between. The CDR3: CASSKGIPYEQYF. In DNA, the CDR3 is TGTGCCAGCAGTAAGGGTATTCCCTACGAGCAGTACTTC.

V gene TRBV11-3 combines with J gene TRBJ2-2, with 7 bases lining up with TRBD2. This CDR3 is 13 amino acids long. With V trimmed by 5 bases and J by 9 bases, 6 bases remained unmatched. The germline V gene has CDR1 SGHNT and CDR2 YENEEA. CDR3 sequence (DNA): TGTGCCAGCAGCCCGGGGGGTGGCCGGGAGCTGTTTTTT. The encoded protein is CASSPGGGRELFF.

This clonotype was seen more than once but under ten times. This chain uses TRBV10-3 with TRBJ1-3; 9 bases fit TRBD1. Germline values: CDR1 ENHRY, CDR2 SYGVKD. Losses at the gene ends were 4 bases for V and 1 base for J; bases not matched to a gene: 17. The CDR3 totals 20 residues. CDR3 nucleotide sequence: TGTGCCATCAGTGTGACCTGGACAGGGGTATCGATCGGGTCTGGAAACACCATATATTTT. This codes for CAISVTWTGVSIGSGNTIYF.

This chain joins TRBV12-3 or TRBV12-4 and TRBJ1-2, with 9 bases that match TRBD1. The CDR3 loop spans 16 amino acids. Trimming at V came to 5 bases and at J to 5 bases, leaving 12 bases not matched to a gene. This CDR3 reads CASSLPFPGQGYGYTF. The CDR3 nucleotides read TGTGCCAGCAGTCTGCCGTTCCCGGGACAGGGTTATGGCTACACCTTC.

Regarding this clonotype: The DNA is left out, because the CDR3 cannot be placed on it with certainty; the CDR3 is given as TCRdb lists it. The chain links TRBV28 to TRBJ2-7; the table's D call, TRBD1, was not checked against the DNA. Termini included, the CDR3 measures 17 amino acids. In germline, CDR1 is MDHEN, CDR2 SYDVKM. This chain's CDR3 is CASGIPLVGTGTYEQHF.

The J gene is TRBJ2-7, the V gene TRBV14; D may be TRBD2 (6 bases). CDR1 and CDR2 (germline): SGHDN, FVKESK. Trimming pared 1 base from V and 0 bases from J, leaving 10 bases between. This CDR3 comprises 15 residues. CDR3 region: CASSQVGTVSYEQYF. In DNA form, the CDR3 reads TGTGCCAGCAGCCAAGTCGGGACTGTCTCCTACGAGCAGTACTTC. The whole variable domain, filled in from reference TRBV14 and TRBJ2-7, reads EAGVTQFPSHSVIEKGQTVTLRCDPISGHDNLYWYRRVMGKEIKFLLHFVKESKQDESGMPNNRFLAERTGGTYSTLKVQPAELEDSGVYFCASSQVGTVSYEQYFGPGTRLTVT.

This clonotype was seen a few times. The chain recombines TRBV3-1 with TRBJ2-7, with TRBD1 matching over 8 bases. Germline CDR1 LGHDT, CDR2 YNNKEL (reference sequence). The CDR3 extends over 15 amino acids. The J segment lost 0 bases and the V segment lost 3 bases, leaving 4 bases of the junction unmatched. CDR3 amino acids: CASSQGQAPSYEQYF. CDR3 in DNA: TGTGCCAGCAGCCAGGGACAGGCCCCCTCCTACGAGCAGTACTTC.

This chain uses TRBV28 with TRBJ2-2; 7 nucleotides line up with TRBD1. Germline loops: CDR1 MDHEN, CDR2 SYDVKM. This CDR3 has 15 residues. V shed 4 bases, J shed 4 bases, and the junction held 6 bases outside the gene matches. CDR3 DNA: TGTGCCAGCAGTTACAGGGGCCGGGGCACCGGGGAGCTGTTTTTT. This encodes CASSYRGRGTGELFF. The complete variable domain, with remaining parts taken from reference TRBV28 and TRBJ2-2, reads DVKVTQSSRYLVKRTGEKVFLECVQDMDHENMFWYRQDPGLGLRLIYFSYDVKMKEKGDIPEGYSVSREKKERFSLILESASTNQTSMYLCASSYRGRGTGELFFGEGSRLTVL.

The V gene is TRBV5-4, the J gene TRBJ1-6, with D hard to call. Trimming removed 0 bases from V and 0 bases from J, with 10 bases in between. CDR1 and CDR2 from the germline V gene are SGHNT and YYREEE (reference sequence). The CDR3 is 17 residues long. The CDR3 sequence: CASSLVDGRSYNSPLHF. The CDR3, as DNA: TGTGCCAGCAGCTTGGTCGACGGCCGCTCCTATAATTCACCCCTCCACTTT. The full variable domain, its missing parts supplied by reference TRBV5-4 and TRBJ1-6, is ETGVTQSPTHLIKTRGQQVTLRCSSQSGHNTVSWYQQALGQGPQFIFQYYREEENGRGNFPPRFSGLQFPNYSSELNVNALELDDSALYLCASSLVDGRSYNSPLHFGNGTRLTVT.

The chain carries TRBV29-1 and TRBJ1-2; D unclear. The CDR3 length is 13 residues. With 5 bases removed from V and 0 bases from J, the gap between germline ends came to 10 bases. Germline CDR1 SQVTM, CDR2 ANQGSEA. In DNA, the CDR3 is TGCAGCGTTCACGAGGGTACTAACTATGGCTACACCTTC. It codes for CSVHEGTNYGYTF.

This clonotype showed up many times. The rearrangement joins TRBV10-3 to TRBJ1-2; 7 bases are shared with TRBD1. The V gene end was trimmed by 7 bases and the J gene end by 7 bases; junction bases not matched to a gene: 9. Germline CDR1 and CDR2: ENHRY and SYGVKD. This CDR3 spans 13 amino acids. This CDR3 reads CAITTTGFFGYTF. The CDR3 bases are TGTGCCATCACCACGACAGGGTTTTTTGGCTACACCTTC.

Comments on this clonotype: No conserved phenylalanine or tryptophan ends this CDR3, so it is likely a read error. This chain uses TRBV19 with TRBJ2-2; a weak D match, TRBD1 (6 bases). The germline V gene has CDR1 LNHDA and CDR2 SQIVND (reference sequence). This CDR3 is 14 amino acids long. Trimming pared 7 bases from V and 3 bases from J, leaving 12 bases between. The CDR3, as DNA: TGTGCCAGTACAGGGGTGAGCTACACCGGGGAGCTGTTTCTT. It is translated as CASTGVSYTGELFL.

This clonotype has ten or more counts. The rearrangement links TRBV29-1 to TRBJ2-7; 9 nucleotides match TRBD1. The CDR3 spans 12 residues. Trimming cost V 6 bases and J 3 bases; bases outside gene matches: 3. Germline-derived CDR1 and CDR2 are SQVTM and ANQGSEA. Here the CDR3 reads CSVEGQGYEQYF. CDR3 DNA sequence: TGCAGCGTCGAGGGACAGGGCTACGAGCAGTACTTC.

This clonotype has a handful of counts. The genes are TRBV7-3 and TRBJ2-2; no clear D. Germline assignment: CDR1 SGHTA and CDR2 FQGTGA. This CDR3 spans 13 amino acids. Trimming took off 1 base at V and 6 bases at J, with 6 bases between the two ends. The DNA of the CDR3 is TGTGCCAGCAGCTTAAACCAGGCCGGGGAGCTGTTTTTT. Protein: CASSLNQAGELFF.

About this clonotype: A read error may account for a junction end that differs from germline. This rearrangement joins TRBV5-1 to TRBJ2-2; 10 bases match TRBD1. The CDR3 has 17 residues. The germline CDR1 and CDR2 sequences are SGHRS and YFSETQ. In nucleotides, the CDR3 is TGCGCCAGCAGCTCCGGGACAGGGGTTCCGAACACCGGGGAGCTGCTTTTT. Encoded protein: CASSSGTGVPNTGELLF.

The rearrangement uses TRBV5-6 and TRBJ2-5; D may be TRBD2 (7 bases). This CDR3 is 13 amino acids long. CDR1 is SGHDT and CDR2 is YYEEEE in the germline V gene. V was cut by 7 bases and J by 2 bases, with 12 bases left in between. CDR3 loop: CASQGGTQETQYF. In DNA, the CDR3 is TGTGCCAGCCAGGGAGGGACACAAGAGACCCAGTACTTC.

Concerning this clonotype itself: A much larger clone lies a single base off, so this may be a read error. The rearrangement joins TRBV7-3 to TRBJ2-5, with a possible D match to TRBD2 (5 bases). The CDR3 totals 13 residues. CDR1 and CDR2 from the germline V gene are SGHTA and FQGTGA. Trimming took off 5 bases at V and 5 bases at J, with 12 bases between the two ends. The CDR3, as DNA: TGTGCCAGCAGCCAAGTAGGCGGGGAGACCCAGTACTTC. Translation: CASSQVGGETQYF.

The V gene is TRBV9, the J gene TRBJ2-2; 10 positions agree with TRBD2. J lost 6 bases, V lost 3 bases, and 8 bases had no gene match. In germline, CDR1 is SGDLS, CDR2 YYNGEE. The CDR3 runs 16 residues. CDR3 residues: CASSDLAGAGSGELFF. Written as DNA, the CDR3 is TGTGCCAGCAGCGATCTAGCGGGAGCTGGTTCCGGGGAGCTGTTTTTT. Complete variable domain (other parts from reference TRBV9 and TRBJ2-2): DSGVTQTPKHLITATGQRVTLRCSPRSGDLSVYWYQQSLDQGLQFLIQYYNGEERAKGNILERFSAQQFPDLHSELNLSSLELGDSALYFCASSDLAGAGSGELFFGEGSRLTVL.

In this sample, this clonotype turned up once. This may be a read error: a much more frequent sequence differs by one nucleotide. The chain recombines TRBV11-2 with TRBJ2-7; tentatively, D is TRBD1 (6 bases). CDR1 is SGHAT, CDR2 FQNNGV, per germline. This CDR3 region has 15 residues. The CDR3 loop is CASGLEGVVGGEQYF. CDR3 coding DNA: TGTGCCAGCGGCTTAGAGGGGGTAGTGGGTGGCGAGCAGTACTTC.